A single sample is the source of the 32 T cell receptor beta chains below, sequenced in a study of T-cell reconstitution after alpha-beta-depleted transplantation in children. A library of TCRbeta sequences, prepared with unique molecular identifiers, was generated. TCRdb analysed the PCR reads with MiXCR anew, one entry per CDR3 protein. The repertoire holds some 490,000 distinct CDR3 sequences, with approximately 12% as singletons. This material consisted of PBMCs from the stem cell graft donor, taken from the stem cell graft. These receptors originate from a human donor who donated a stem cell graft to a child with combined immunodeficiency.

Here the CDR3 reads CASSIRGSNYGYTF. The CDR3 DNA sequence: TGTGCCAGCAGTATCAGGGGATCCAACTATGGCTACACCTTC. V usage is TRBV12-3 or TRBV12-4 and J usage is TRBJ1-2, with D perhaps TRBD1 (6 bases). The germline V and J ends were trimmed by 5 bases and 2 bases, with 12 bases remaining between them. CDR3 length: 14 amino acids.

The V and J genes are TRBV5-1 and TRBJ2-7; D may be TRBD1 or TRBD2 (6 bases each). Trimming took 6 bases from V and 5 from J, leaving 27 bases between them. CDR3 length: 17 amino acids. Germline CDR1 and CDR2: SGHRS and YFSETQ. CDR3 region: CASNRGDSFPLDHEQYF. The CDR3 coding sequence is TGCGCCAGCAATAGGGGGGATAGCTTCCCCCTCGACCACGAGCAGTACTTC.

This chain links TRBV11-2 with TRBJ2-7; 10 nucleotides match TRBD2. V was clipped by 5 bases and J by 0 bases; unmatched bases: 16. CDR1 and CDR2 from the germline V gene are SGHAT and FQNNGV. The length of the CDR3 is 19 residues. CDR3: CASSPGEAGGPTLSYEQYF. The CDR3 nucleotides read TGTGCCAGCAGCCCCGGGGAAGCGGGAGGGCCCACGCTCTCCTACGAGCAGTACTTC.

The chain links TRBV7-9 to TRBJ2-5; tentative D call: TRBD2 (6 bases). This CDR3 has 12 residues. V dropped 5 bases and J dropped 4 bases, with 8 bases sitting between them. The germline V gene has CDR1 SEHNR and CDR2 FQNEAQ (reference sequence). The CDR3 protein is CASSKGGETQYF. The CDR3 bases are TGTGCCAGCAGCAAGGGAGGAGAGACCCAGTACTTC.

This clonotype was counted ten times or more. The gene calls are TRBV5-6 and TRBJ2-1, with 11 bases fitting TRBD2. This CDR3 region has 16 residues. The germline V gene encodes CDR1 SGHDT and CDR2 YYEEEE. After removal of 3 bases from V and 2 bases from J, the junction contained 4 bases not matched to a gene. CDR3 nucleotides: TGTGCCAGCAGCTCCAGACTAGCGGGACCCTACAATGAGCAGTTCTTC. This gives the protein CASSSRLAGPYNEQFF.

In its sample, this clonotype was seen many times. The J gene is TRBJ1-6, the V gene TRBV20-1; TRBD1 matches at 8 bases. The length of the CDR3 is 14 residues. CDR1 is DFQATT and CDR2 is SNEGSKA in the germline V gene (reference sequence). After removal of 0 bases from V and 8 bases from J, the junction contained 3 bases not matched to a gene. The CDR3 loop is CSAREGQAHSPLHF. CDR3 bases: TGCAGTGCTAGAGAGGGACAGGCCCATTCACCCCTCCACTTT.

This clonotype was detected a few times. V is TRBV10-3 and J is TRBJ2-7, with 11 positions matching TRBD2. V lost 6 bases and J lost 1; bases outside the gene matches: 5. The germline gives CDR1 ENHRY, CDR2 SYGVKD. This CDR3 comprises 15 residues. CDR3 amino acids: CAIRSGTSGSYEQYF. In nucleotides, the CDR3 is TGTGCCATCAGGTCCGGGACTAGCGGTTCCTACGAGCAGTACTTC.

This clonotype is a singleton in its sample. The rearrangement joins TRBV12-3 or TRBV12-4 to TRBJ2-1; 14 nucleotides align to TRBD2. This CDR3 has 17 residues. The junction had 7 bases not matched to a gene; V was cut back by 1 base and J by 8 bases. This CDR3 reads CASSLGLAGGPNDEQFF. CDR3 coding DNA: TGTGCCAGCAGTTTAGGACTAGCGGGAGGGCCGAACGATGAGCAGTTCTTC.

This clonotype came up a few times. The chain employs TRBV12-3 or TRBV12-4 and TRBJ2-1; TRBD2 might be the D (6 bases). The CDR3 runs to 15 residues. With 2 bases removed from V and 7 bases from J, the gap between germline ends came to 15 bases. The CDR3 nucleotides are TGTGCCAGCAGTTTAATGGCGGGACGTGGGAATGAGCAGTTCTTC. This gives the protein CASSLMAGRGNEQFF.

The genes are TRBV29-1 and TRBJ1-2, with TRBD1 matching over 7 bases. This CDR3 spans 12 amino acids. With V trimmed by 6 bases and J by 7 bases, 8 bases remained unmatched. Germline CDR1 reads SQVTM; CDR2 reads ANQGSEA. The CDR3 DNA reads TGCAGCGTCTACGGGACAGAAGGTGGCTACACCTTC. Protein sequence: CSVYGTEGGYTF.

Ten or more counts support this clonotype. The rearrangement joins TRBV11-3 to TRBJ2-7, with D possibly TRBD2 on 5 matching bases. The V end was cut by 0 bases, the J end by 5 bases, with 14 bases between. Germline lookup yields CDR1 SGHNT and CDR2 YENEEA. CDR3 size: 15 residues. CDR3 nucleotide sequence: TGTGCCAGCAGCTTAGATGCGAGCGGTTACAACGAGCAGTACTTC. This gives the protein CASSLDASGYNEQYF.

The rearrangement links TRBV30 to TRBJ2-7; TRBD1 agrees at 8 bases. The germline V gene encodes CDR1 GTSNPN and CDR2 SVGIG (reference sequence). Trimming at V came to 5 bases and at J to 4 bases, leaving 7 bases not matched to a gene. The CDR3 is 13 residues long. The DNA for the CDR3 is TGTGCCTGGCGGGGACAGGTCCCGTACGAGCAGTACTTC. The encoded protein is CAWRGQVPYEQYF.

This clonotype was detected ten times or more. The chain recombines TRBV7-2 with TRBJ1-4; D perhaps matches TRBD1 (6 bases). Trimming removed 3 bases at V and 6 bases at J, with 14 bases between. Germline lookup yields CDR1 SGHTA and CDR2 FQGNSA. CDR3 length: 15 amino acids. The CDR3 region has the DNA TGTGCCAGCAGCTTGCAACAGGGTGCTTATGAAAAACTGTTTTTT. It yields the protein CASSLQQGAYEKLFF.

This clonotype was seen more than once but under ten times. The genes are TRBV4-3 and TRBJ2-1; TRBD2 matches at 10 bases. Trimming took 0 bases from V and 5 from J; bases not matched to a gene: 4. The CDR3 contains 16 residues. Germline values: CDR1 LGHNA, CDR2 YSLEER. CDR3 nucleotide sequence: TGCGCCAGCAGCCAAGATGGACTAGCGGCTGACAATGAGCAGTTCTTC. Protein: CASSQDGLAADNEQFF.

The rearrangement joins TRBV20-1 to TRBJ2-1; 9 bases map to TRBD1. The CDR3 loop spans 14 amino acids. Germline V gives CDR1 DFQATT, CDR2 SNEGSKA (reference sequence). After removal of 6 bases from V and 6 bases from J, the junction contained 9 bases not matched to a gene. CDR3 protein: CSAPTGGPLNEQFF. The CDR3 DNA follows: TGCAGTGCACCCACAGGGGGCCCCCTCAATGAGCAGTTCTTC.

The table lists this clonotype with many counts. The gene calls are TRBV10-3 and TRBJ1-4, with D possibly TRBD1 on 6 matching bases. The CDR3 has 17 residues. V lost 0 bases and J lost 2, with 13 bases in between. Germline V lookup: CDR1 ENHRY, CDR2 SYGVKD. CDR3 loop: CAISESGRGKTNEKLFF. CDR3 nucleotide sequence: TGTGCCATCAGTGAGTCTGGCAGGGGAAAGACTAATGAAAAACTGTTTTTT.

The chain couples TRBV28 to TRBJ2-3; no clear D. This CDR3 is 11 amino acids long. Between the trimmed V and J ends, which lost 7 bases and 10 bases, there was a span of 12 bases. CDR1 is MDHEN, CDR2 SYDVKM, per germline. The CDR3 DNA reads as TGTGCCAGCACCTTGGGCAGATCGCAGTATTTT. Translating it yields CASTLGRSQYF.

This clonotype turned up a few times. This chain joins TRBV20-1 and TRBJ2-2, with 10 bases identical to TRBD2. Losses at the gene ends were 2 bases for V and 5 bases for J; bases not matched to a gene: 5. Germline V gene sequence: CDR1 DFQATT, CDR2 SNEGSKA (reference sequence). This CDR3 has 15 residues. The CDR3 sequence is CSARLGAGGTGELFF. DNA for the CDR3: TGCAGTGCTAGACTGGGAGCGGGAGGGACCGGGGAGCTGTTTTTT.

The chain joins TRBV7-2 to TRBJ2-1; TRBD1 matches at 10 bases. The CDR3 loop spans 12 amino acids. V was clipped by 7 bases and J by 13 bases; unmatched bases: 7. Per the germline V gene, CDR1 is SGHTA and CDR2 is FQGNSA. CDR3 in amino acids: CASTGDRGIQFF. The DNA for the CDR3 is TGTGCCAGCACCGGGGACAGGGGAATACAGTTCTTC. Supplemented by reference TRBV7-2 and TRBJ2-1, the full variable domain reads GAGVSQSPSNKVTEKGKDVELRCDPISGHTALYWYRQSLGQGLEFLIYFQGNSAPDKSGLPSDRFSAERTGGSVSTLTIQRTQQEDSAVYLCASTGDRGIQFFGPGTRLTVL.

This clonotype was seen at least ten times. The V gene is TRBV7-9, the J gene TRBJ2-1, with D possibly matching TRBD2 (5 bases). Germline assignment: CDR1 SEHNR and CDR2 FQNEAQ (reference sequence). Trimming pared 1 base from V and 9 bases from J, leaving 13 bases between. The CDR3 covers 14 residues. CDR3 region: CASSLGGLAGEQFF. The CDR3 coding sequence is TGTGCCAGCAGCTTAGGTGGTCTCGCGGGTGAGCAGTTCTTC.

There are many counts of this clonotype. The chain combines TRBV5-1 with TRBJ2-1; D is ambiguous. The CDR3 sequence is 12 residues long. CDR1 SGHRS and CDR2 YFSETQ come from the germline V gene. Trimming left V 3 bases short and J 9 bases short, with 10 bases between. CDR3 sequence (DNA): TGCGCCAGCAGCTCCCATGACACTGAGCAGTTCTTC. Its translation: CASSSHDTEQFF. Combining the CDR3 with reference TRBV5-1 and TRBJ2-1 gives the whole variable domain KAGVTQTPRYLIKTRGQQVTLSCSPISGHRSVSWYQQTPGQGLQFLFEYFSETQRNKGNFPGRFSGRQFSNSRSEMNVSTLELGDSALYLCASSSHDTEQFFGPGTRLTVL.

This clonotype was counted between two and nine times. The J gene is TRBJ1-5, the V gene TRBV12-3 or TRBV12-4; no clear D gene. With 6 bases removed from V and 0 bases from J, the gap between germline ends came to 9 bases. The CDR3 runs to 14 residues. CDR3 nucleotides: TGTGCCAGCAGCGGTGTAAATAGCAATCAGCCCCAGCATTTT. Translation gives CASSGVNSNQPQHF.

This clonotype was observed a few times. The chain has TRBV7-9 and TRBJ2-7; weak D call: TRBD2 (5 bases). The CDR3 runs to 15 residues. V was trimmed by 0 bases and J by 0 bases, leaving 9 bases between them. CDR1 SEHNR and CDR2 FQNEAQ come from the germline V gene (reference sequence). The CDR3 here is CASSLANGDSYEQYF. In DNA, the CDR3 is TGTGCCAGCAGCTTAGCGAACGGGGACTCCTACGAGCAGTACTTC.

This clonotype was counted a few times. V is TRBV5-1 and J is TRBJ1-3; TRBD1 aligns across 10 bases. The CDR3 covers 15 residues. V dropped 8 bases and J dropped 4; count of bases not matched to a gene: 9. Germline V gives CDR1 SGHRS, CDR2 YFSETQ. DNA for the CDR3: TGCGCCAGTCAAAAGGACAGGGGGGACGGAAACACCATATATTTT. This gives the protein CASQKDRGDGNTIYF.

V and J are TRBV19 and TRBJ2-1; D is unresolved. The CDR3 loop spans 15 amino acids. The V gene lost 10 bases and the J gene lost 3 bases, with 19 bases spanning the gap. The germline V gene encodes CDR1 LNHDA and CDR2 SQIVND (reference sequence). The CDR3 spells CATASRLVFYNEQFF. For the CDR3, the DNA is TGTGCCACCGCGTCGAGGCTAGTGTTCTACAATGAGCAGTTCTTC.

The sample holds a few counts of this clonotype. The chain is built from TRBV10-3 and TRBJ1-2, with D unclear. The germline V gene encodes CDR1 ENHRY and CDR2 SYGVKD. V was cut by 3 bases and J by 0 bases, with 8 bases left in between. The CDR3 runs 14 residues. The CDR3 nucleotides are TGTGCCATCAGTGATCTTTGGGCTAACTATGGCTACACCTTC. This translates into CAISDLWANYGYTF.

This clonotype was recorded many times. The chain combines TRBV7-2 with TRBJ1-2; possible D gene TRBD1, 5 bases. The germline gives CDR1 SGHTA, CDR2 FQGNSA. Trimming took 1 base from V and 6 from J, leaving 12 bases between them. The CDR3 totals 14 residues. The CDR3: CASSLDAGSNGYTF. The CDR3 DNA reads TGTGCCAGCAGCTTAGATGCAGGGTCTAATGGCTACACCTTC.

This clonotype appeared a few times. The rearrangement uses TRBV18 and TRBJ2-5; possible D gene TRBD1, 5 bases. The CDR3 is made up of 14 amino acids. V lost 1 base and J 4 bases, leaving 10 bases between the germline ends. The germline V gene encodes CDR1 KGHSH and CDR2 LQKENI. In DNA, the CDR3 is TGTGCCAGCTCACCACGACAGTTGGGAGAGACCCAGTACTTC. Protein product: CASSPRQLGETQYF.

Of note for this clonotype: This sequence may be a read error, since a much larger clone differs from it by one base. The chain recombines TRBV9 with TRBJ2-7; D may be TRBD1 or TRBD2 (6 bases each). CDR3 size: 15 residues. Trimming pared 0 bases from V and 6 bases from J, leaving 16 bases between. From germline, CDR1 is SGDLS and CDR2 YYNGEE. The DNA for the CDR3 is TGTGCCAGCAGCGTAGCTACAGGGAGGAACTTCGAGCAGTACTTC. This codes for CASSVATGRNFEQYF. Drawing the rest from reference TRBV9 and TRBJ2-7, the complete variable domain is DSGVTQTPKHLITATGQRVTLRCSPRSGDLSVYWYQQSLDQGLQFLIQYYNGEERAKGNILERFSAQQFPDLHSELNLSSLELGDSALYFCASSVATGRNFEQYFGPGTRLTVT.

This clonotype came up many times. The CDR3 DNA sequence: TGTGCCAGCACCACAGGGGGTGAGCAGTTCTTC. Translated: CASTTGGEQFF. This chain links TRBV12-3 or TRBV12-4 with TRBJ2-1; 8 bases map to TRBD1. The CDR3 has 11 amino acids. V lost 7 bases, J lost 9 bases, and 2 bases stayed unmatched.

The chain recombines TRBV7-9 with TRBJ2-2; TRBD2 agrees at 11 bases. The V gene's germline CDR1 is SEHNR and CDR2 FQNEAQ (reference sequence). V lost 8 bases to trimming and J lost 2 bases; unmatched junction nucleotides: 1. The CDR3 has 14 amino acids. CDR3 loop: CASGLAGNTGELFF. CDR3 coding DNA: TGTGCCAGCGGACTAGCGGGTAACACCGGGGAGCTGTTTTTT. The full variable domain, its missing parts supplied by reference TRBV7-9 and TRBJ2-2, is DTGVSQNPRHKITKRGQNVTFRCDPISEHNRLYWYRQTLGQGPEFLTYFQNEAQLEKSRLLSDRFSAERPKGSFSTLEIQRTEQGDSAMYLCASGLAGNTGELFFGEGSRLTVL.

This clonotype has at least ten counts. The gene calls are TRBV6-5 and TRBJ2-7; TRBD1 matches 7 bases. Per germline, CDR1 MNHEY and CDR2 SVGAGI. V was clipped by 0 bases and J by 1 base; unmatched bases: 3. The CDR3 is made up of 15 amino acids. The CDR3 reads CASSYSTGPSYEQYF. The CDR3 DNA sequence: TGTGCCAGCAGTTACTCGACAGGGCCTTCCTACGAGCAGTACTTC.